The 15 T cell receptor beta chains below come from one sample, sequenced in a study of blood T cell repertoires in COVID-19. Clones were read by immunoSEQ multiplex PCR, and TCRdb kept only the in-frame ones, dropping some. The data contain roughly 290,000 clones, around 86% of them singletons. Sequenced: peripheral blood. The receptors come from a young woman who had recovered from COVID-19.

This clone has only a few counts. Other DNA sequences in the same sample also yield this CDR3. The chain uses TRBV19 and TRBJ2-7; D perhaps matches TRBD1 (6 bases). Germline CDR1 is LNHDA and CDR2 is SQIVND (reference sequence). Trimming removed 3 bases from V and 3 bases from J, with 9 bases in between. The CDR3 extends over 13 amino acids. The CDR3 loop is CASSMDSNYEQYF. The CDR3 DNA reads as TGTGCCAGTAGTATGGACAGTAACTACGAGCAGTACTTC. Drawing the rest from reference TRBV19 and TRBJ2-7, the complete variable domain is DGGITQSPKYLFRKEGQNVTLSCEQNLNHDAMYWYRQDPGQGLRLIYYSQIVNDFQKGDIAEGYSVSREKKESFPLTVTSAQKNPTAFYLCASSMDSNYEQYFGPGTRLTVT.

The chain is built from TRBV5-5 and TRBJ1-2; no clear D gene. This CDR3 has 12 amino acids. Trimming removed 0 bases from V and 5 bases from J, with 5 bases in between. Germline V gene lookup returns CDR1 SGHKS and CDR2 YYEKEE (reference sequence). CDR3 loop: CASSLDEYGYTF. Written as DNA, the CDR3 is TGTGCCAGCAGCTTGGATGAGTATGGCTACACCTTC.

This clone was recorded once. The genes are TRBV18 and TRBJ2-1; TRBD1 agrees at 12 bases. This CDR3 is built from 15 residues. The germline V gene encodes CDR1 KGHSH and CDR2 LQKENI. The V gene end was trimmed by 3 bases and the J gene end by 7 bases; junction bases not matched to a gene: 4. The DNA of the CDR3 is TGTGCCAGCTCACCGGGACAGGGGGCAAGGAATGAGCAGTTCTTC. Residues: CASSPGQGARNEQFF.

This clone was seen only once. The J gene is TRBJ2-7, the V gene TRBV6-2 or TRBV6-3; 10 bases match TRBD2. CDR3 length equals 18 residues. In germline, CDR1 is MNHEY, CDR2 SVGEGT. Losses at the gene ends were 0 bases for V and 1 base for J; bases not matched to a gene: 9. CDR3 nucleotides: TGTGCCAGCAGTTACTCGACGGCTAGCGGGAGACCTTCCTACGAGCAGTACTTC. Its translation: CASSYSTASGRPSYEQYF.

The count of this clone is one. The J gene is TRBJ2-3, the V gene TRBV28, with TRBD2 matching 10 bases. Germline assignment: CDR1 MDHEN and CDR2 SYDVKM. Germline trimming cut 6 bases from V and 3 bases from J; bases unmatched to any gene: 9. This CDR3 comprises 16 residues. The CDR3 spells CASSLTLAGVTDTQYF. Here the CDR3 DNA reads TGTGCCAGCAGCCTGACGCTAGCGGGAGTAACAGATACGCAGTATTTT.

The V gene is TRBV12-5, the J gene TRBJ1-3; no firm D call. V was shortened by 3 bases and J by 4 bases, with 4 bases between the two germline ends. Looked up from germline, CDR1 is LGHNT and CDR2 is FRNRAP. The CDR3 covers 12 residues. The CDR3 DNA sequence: TGTGCTAGTGGTTTAGCGGGAAACACCATATATTTT. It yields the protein CASGLAGNTIYF.

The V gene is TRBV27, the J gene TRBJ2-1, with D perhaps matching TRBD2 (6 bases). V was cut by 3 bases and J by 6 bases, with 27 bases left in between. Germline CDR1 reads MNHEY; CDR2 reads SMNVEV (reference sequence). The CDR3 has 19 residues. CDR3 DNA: TGTGCCAGCAGTTTGGCCCCGCCATCTAGCGTTCAAAGGGGCAATGAGCAGTTCTTC. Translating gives CASSLAPPSSVQRGNEQFF.

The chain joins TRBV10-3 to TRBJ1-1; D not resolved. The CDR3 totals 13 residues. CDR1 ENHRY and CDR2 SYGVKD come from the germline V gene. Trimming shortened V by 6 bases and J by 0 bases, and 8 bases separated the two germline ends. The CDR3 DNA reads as TGTGCCATCAGCGGGGAGATGAACACTGAAGCTTTCTTT. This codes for CAISGEMNTEAFF.

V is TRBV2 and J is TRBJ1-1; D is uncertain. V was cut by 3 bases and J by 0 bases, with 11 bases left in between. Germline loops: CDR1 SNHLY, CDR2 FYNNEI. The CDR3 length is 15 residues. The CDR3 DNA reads TGTGCCAGCAGTGATCCCGCGGCTATGAACACTGAAGCTTTCTTT. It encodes CASSDPAAMNTEAFF.

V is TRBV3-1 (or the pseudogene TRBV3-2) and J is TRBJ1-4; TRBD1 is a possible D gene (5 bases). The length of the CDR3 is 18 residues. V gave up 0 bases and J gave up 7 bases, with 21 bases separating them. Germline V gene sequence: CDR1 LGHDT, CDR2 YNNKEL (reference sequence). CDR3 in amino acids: CASSQDQWTGRRGEKLFF. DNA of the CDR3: TGTGCCAGCAGCCAAGATCAATGGACCGGCCGGAGGGGTGAAAAACTGTTTTTT.

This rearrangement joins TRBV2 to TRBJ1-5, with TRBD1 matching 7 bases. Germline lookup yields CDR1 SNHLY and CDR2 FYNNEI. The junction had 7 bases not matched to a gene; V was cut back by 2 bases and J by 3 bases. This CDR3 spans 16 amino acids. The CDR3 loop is CASSESTGALNQPQHF. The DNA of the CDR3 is TGTGCCAGCAGTGAATCCACAGGGGCCCTCAATCAGCCCCAGCATTTT.

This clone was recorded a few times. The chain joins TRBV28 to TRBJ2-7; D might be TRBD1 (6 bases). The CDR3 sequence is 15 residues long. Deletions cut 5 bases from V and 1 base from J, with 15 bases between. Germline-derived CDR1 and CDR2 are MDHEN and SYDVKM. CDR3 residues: CASSLTQGHSYEQYF. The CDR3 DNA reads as TGTGCCAGCAGTCTTACCCAGGGACATTCCTACGAGCAGTACTTC.

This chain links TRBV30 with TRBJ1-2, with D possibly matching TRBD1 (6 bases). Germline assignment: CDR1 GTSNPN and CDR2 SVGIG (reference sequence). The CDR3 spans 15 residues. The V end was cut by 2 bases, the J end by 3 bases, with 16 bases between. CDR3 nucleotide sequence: TGTGCCTGGAGTTCCGGACAGCCTCTTGACTATGGCTACACCTTC. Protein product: CAWSSGQPLDYGYTF.

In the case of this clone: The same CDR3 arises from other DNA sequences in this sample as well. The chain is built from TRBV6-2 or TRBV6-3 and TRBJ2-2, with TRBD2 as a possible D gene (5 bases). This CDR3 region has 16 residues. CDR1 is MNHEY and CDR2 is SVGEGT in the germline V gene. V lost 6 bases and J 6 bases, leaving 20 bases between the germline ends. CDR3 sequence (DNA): TGTGCCAGCAGCCCCGAGAGGGTGGTTTATTCCGGGGAGCTGTTTTTT. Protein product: CASSPERVVYSGELFF.

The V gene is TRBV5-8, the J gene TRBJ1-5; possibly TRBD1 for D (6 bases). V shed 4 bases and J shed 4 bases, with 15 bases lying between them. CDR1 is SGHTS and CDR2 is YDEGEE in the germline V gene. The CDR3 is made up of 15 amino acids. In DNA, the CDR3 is TGTGCCAGCAGCCCCGGATGGACAGTGAATCAGCCCCAGCATTTT. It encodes CASSPGWTVNQPQHF.